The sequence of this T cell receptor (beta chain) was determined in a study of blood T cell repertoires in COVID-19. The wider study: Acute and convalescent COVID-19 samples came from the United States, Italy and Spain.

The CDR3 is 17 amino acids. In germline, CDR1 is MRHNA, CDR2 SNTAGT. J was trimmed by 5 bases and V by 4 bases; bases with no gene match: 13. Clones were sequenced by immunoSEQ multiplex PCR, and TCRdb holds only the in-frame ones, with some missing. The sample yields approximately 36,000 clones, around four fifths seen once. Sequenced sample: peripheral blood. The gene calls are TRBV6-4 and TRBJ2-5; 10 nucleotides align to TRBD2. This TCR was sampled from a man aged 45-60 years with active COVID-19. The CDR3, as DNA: TGTGCCAGCAGTGCGCCTAGCGGGGGCCCCGGAGGGGAGACCCAGTACTTC. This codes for CASSAPSGGPGGETQYF.